What follows are 19 T cell receptor beta chains derived from one specimen sequenced in a study of CD8 T cells in ankylosing spondylitis. Via MiXCR, TCRdb re-called the 5' RACE reads, giving one row per CDR3 protein. The repertoire holds about 240,000 distinct CDR3 sequences, with approximately 24% as singletons. Sequenced sample: blood, either unsorted or a sorted T cell fraction (not recorded which). The receptor source for this set is a male donor with ankylosing spondylitis or in good health (not recorded which).

At least ten counts were recorded for this clonotype. The chain joins TRBV3-1 to TRBJ2-5; the match to TRBD1 covers 9 bases. V lost 3 bases, J lost 4 bases, and 6 bases stayed unmatched. This CDR3 has 15 amino acids. Looked up from germline, CDR1 is LGHDT and CDR2 is YNNKEL (reference sequence). CDR3 bases: TGTGCCAGCAGCCACGGACAGGGGAGGGGAGAGACCCAGTACTTC. Encoded protein: CASSHGQGRGETQYF.

This clonotype was seen at least ten times. The genes are TRBV24-1 and TRBJ2-3; TRBD1 aligns across 8 bases. Germline-derived CDR1 and CDR2 are KGHDR and SFDVKD. The CDR3 sequence is 16 residues long. V dropped 0 bases and J dropped 5; count of bases not matched to a gene: 6. CDR3 protein: CATSDLMDRDGDTQYF. DNA of the CDR3: TGTGCCACCAGTGATTTGATGGACAGGGACGGAGATACGCAGTATTTT.

The chain has TRBV2 and TRBJ2-7; 7 bases are shared with TRBD1. With V trimmed by 9 bases and J by 4 bases, 15 bases remained unmatched. Germline V CDR1 and CDR2: SNHLY, FYNNEI. The CDR3 is 15 amino acids. CDR3 amino acids: CASYSNAGTAYEQYF. CDR3 DNA sequence: TGTGCCAGTTACTCTAATGCCGGGACAGCGTACGAGCAGTACTTC.

The chain couples TRBV11-2 to TRBJ2-3, with 10 bases aligning to TRBD2. Germline V gene data show CDR1 as SGHAT and CDR2 as FQNNGV. V lost 6 bases and J lost 7; bases outside the gene matches: 13. The CDR3 length is 16 residues. CDR3 bases: TGTGCCAGCAGGAAGATACTAGCGGGGAGCGTTAATACGCAGTATTTT. Protein product: CASRKILAGSVNTQYF.

This clonotype was counted a few times. V is TRBV20-1 and J is TRBJ2-1, with D possibly called TRBD1 or TRBD2 (6 bases each). Per the germline V gene, CDR1 is DFQATT and CDR2 is SNEGSKA (reference sequence). Trimming took 8 bases from V and 7 from J, leaving 15 bases between them. The CDR3 extends over 12 amino acids. The CDR3 DNA reads TGCAGTAGCAAGGGGGGCGCGAATGAGCAGTTCTTC. Amino acid sequence: CSSKGGANEQFF.

This clonotype was seen ten or more times. The genes are TRBV7-2 and TRBJ1-2; no clear D gene. Germline CDR1 reads SGHTA; CDR2 reads FQGNSA. Trimming took 1 base from V and 6 from J, leaving 3 bases between them. The CDR3 is 11 residues long. Here the CDR3 DNA reads TGTGCCAGCAGCTTAGGGGATGGCTACACCTTC. Protein product: CASSLGDGYTF. The whole variable domain, remainder taken from reference TRBV7-2 and TRBJ1-2, is GAGVSQSPSNKVTEKGKDVELRCDPISGHTALYWYRQSLGQGLEFLIYFQGNSAPDKSGLPSDRFSAERTGGSVSTLTIQRTQQEDSAVYLCASSLGDGYTFGSGTRLTVV.

This clonotype was detected only a few times. The chain employs TRBV12-3 or TRBV12-4 and TRBJ2-1; D ambiguous. V shed 5 bases and J shed 7 bases, with 12 bases lying between them. This CDR3 region has 13 residues. The CDR3 sequence: CASSRLVGNEQFF. DNA for the CDR3: TGTGCCAGCAGTAGGCTCGTGGGGAATGAGCAGTTCTTC.

The chain combines TRBV10-2 with TRBJ2-7, with D hard to call. Germline CDR1 WSHSY, CDR2 SAAADI. Deletions cut 10 bases from V and 0 bases from J, with 16 bases between. The CDR3 has 14 amino acids. The CDR3 loop reads CATRTTTTSYEQYF. CDR3 sequence (DNA): TGCGCCACCAGGACCACAACAACCTCCTACGAGCAGTACTTC.

The rearrangement joins TRBV6-1 to TRBJ2-5; 7 bases are shared with TRBD1. The V gene end was trimmed by 5 bases and the J gene end by 4 bases; junction bases not matched to a gene: 7. CDR3 size: 14 residues. From germline, CDR1 is MNHNS and CDR2 SASEGT. The CDR3 coding sequence is TGTGCCAGCAGTATCCCAGGGGGAAGAGAGACCCAGTACTTC. It codes for CASSIPGGRETQYF.

This rearrangement joins TRBV10-3 to TRBJ2-3; D is ambiguous. Germline V gene lookup returns CDR1 ENHRY and CDR2 SYGVKD. The V end was cut by 10 bases, the J end by 4 bases, with 12 bases between. CDR3 length: 12 residues. The CDR3 nucleotides read TGTGCCAGCGCCCCTGGGGCAGATACGCAGTATTTT. Amino acid sequence: CASAPGADTQYF.

In this sample, this clonotype turned up many times. The chain employs TRBV12-3 or TRBV12-4 and TRBJ2-3; TRBD2 matches at 7 bases. CDR3 length: 16 amino acids. J lost 5 bases, V lost 6 bases, and 14 bases had no gene match. CDR3 sequence (DNA): TGTGCCAGCAGCCGGACTGGCGGGGGAACGGGAGATACGCAGTATTTT. It yields the protein CASSRTGGGTGDTQYF.

The table lists this clonotype with many counts. V usage is TRBV28 and J usage is TRBJ2-3, with TRBD2 matching 11 bases. The CDR3 totals 16 residues. The germline gives CDR1 MDHEN, CDR2 SYDVKM. V shed 5 bases, J shed 5 bases, and the junction held 9 bases outside the gene matches. CDR3 amino acids: CASSPNLAGGLDTQYF. The CDR3 bases are TGTGCCAGCAGTCCTAACCTAGCGGGGGGTCTAGATACGCAGTATTTT.

The chain combines TRBV20-1 with TRBJ2-3, with 9 bases fitting TRBD2. The germline V gene encodes CDR1 DFQATT and CDR2 SNEGSKA (reference sequence). The CDR3 extends over 14 amino acids. Trimming cost V 5 bases and J 8 bases; bases outside gene matches: 11. In nucleotides, the CDR3 is TGCAGTGCTGATGCGGGGGGGCTCGGGGTTACGCAGTATTTT. Residues: CSADAGGLGVTQYF.

The chain couples TRBV2 to TRBJ2-2; D remains unclear. The CDR3 spans 16 residues. CDR1 and CDR2 (germline): SNHLY, FYNNEI. Between the trimmed V and J ends, which lost 4 bases and 5 bases, there was a span of 17 bases. CDR3 DNA sequence: TGTGCCAGCAGTGTTTCTAGGAGTCCGGTAACCGGGGAGCTGTTTTTT. The encoded protein is CASSVSRSPVTGELFF.

The J gene is TRBJ1-6, the V gene TRBV10-3, with a weak D call TRBD1 (5 bases). V was cut by 6 bases and J by 6 bases, with 15 bases left in between. This CDR3 is 15 amino acids long. CDR1 and CDR2 from the germline V gene are ENHRY and SYGVKD. The CDR3 here is CAIRDRDALNSPLHF. CDR3 DNA: TGTGCCATCAGAGACCGGGACGCCCTTAATTCACCCCTCCACTTT.

Ten or more counts support this clonotype. V gene TRBV7-2 combines with J gene TRBJ2-7; no reliable D call. The CDR3 totals 12 residues. Germline values: CDR1 SGHTA, CDR2 FQGNSA. Between the trimmed V and J ends, which lost 4 bases and 4 bases, there was a span of 8 bases. The CDR3 here is CASSYDGYEQYF. The CDR3 DNA reads as TGTGCCAGCAGCTACGACGGGTACGAGCAGTACTTC.

This chain connects TRBV20-1 to TRBJ2-3; possibly TRBD1 or TRBD2 for D (5 bases each). The germline V gene encodes CDR1 DFQATT and CDR2 SNEGSKA (reference sequence). The CDR3 loop spans 13 amino acids. V was pared by 6 bases and J by 2 bases, with 12 bases between. CDR3 residues: CSAWDPYTDTQYF. As DNA, the CDR3 is TGCAGTGCCTGGGACCCTTACACAGATACGCAGTATTTT.

The chain carries TRBV2 and TRBJ2-1; 7 bases map to TRBD1. Germline CDR1 and CDR2: SNHLY and FYNNEI. Unmatched junction bases numbered 8, after V lost 6 bases and J lost 9 bases. The CDR3 contains 13 residues. CDR3 nucleotides: TGTGCCAGCAGACCGACAGGGAAGGGTGAGCAGTTCTTC. Its translation is CASRPTGKGEQFF.

This clonotype has ten or more counts. CDR3 DNA sequence: TGTGCCAGCAGCTCAGCGGCGGGTGTCGGTTCACCCCTCCACTTT. Its protein product is CASSSAAGVGSPLHF. The chain combines TRBV7-2 with TRBJ1-6; D is uncertain. CDR3 size: 15 residues. Trimming pared 4 bases from V and 9 bases from J, leaving 16 bases between. Per germline, CDR1 SGHTA and CDR2 FQGNSA.